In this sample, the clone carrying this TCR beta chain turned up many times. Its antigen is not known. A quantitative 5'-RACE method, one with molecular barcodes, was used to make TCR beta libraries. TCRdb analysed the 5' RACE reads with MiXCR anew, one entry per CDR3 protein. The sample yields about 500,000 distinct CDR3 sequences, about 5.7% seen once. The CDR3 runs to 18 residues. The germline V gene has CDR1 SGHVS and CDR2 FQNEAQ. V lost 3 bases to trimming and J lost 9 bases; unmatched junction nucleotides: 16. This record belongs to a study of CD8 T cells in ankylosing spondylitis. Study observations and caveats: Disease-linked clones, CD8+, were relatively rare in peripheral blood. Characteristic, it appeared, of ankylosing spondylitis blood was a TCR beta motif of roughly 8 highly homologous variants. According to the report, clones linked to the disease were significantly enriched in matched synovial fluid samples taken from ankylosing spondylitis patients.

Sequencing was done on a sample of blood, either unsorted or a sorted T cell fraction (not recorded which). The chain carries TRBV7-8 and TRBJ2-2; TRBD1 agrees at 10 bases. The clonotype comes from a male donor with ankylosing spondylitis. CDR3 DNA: TGTGCCAGCAGCTTTTTAGGTTCCGGGACAGGGGCTCCCTGGGAGCTGTTTTTT. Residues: CASSFLGSGTGAPWELFF.